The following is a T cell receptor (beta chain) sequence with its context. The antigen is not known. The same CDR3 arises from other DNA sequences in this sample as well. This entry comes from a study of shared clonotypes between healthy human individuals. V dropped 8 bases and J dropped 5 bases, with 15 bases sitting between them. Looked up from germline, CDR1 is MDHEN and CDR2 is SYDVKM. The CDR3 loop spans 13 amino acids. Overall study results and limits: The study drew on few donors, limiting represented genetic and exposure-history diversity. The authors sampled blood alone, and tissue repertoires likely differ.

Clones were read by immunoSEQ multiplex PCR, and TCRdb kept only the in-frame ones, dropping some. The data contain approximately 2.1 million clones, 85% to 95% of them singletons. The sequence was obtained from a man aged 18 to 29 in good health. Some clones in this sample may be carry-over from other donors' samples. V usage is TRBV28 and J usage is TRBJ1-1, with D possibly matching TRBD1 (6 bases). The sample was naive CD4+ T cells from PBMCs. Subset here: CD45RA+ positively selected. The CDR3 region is CASGGGGRTEAFF. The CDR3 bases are TGTGCCAGCGGGGGCGGGGGCCGGACTGAAGCTTTCTTT.